Shown below are 21 T cell receptor beta chains from a single sample sequenced in a study of T cells in Graves' hyperthyroidism and ophthalmopathy. Authors of the study amplified TCR beta CDR3 regions from RNA transcripts. The primer set for the first-round RT-PCR of the TCR CDR3 was HTBI. TCRdb used MiXCR to reprocess the multiplex PCR reads, holding one entry per CDR3 protein. The table has under 450,000 distinct CDR3 sequences, roughly 13% seen once. Material: blood. The receptors stem from a man aged 30-40 years with Graves' hyperthyroidism that later progressed to Graves' ophthalmopathy.

This clonotype showed up many times. The chain uses TRBV18 and TRBJ1-1; D might be TRBD1 (6 bases). The V gene's germline CDR1 is KGHSH and CDR2 LQKENI. V shed 1 base and J shed 3 bases, with 15 bases lying between them. The CDR3 runs 16 residues. This chain's CDR3 is CASSPLFQGSHTEAFF. The CDR3 DNA follows: TGTGCCAGCTCACCACTATTCCAGGGGAGCCACACTGAAGCTTTCTTT.

This clonotype was seen at least ten times. The gene calls are TRBV6-1 and TRBJ2-7; D unclear. Trimming cost V 5 bases and J 3 bases, with 11 bases left between them. The germline gives CDR1 MNHNS, CDR2 SASEGT. This CDR3 is 13 amino acids long. CDR3 bases: TGTGCCAGCAGTCTTCGGTTGTACTACGAGCAGTACTTC. This codes for CASSLRLYYEQYF.

The V and J genes are TRBV7-6 and TRBJ2-1, with D perhaps TRBD2 (6 bases). The CDR3 extends over 14 amino acids. Germline CDR1 reads SGHVS; CDR2 reads FNYEAQ. Deletions cut 5 bases from V and 8 bases from J, with 16 bases between. Written as DNA, the CDR3 is TGTGCCAGCAGCCGCTGGGGGGATTTCGATGAGCAGTTCTTC. Encoded protein: CASSRWGDFDEQFF.

This clonotype was detected many times. The germline gene is not matched at one end of the junction; a read error may be the cause. The chain employs TRBV6-1 and TRBJ1-5; the D gene is possibly TRBD1 (5 bases). Germline lookup yields CDR1 MNHNS and CDR2 SASEGT. This CDR3 is built from 16 residues. The CDR3 reads CASSQAETVSNQPQHF. CDR3 coding DNA: TGTGCCAGCAGTCAAGCGGAGACAGTTAGCAATCAGCCCCAGCATTTT.

This clonotype was observed a handful of times. The CDR3 reads CASSTRTGYNSPLHF. The CDR3 coding sequence is TGTGCCAGCAGCACCCGGACAGGGTATAATTCACCCCTCCACTTT. The gene calls are TRBV7-8 and TRBJ1-6; TRBD1 agrees at 8 bases. V was pared by 5 bases and J by 4 bases, with 4 bases of the junction left unmatched. In germline, CDR1 is SGHVS, CDR2 FQNEAQ. The CDR3 loop spans 15 amino acids.

This clonotype was picked up a small number of times. The J gene is TRBJ2-1, the V gene TRBV6-1; TRBD1 might be the D (6 bases). The germline gives CDR1 MNHNS, CDR2 SASEGT. This CDR3 region has 16 residues. Trimming left V 6 bases short and J 10 bases short, with 25 bases between. CDR3: CASRQTGSFSLNEQFF. CDR3 sequence (DNA): TGTGCCAGCAGGCAAACAGGGAGCTTTTCCCTCAACGAGCAGTTCTTC.

The chain joins TRBV24-1 to TRBJ2-1; D unresolved. This CDR3 spans 11 amino acids. Germline-derived CDR1 and CDR2 are KGHDR and SFDVKD. Trimming left V 5 bases short and J 10 bases short, with 8 bases between. CDR3 sequence: CATSGVTEQFF. In nucleotides, the CDR3 is TGTGCCACCAGTGGGGTGACAGAGCAGTTCTTC.

At least ten counts were recorded for this clonotype. The rearrangement links TRBV28 to TRBJ1-2; D uncertain. The germline V and J ends were trimmed by 5 bases and 3 bases, with 13 bases remaining between them. CDR3 length: 14 amino acids. Germline CDR1 MDHEN, CDR2 SYDVKM. The CDR3 coding sequence is TGTGCCAGCAGTATTCCGGGAGGCGACTATGGCTACACCTTC. Amino acid sequence: CASSIPGGDYGYTF.

To note about this clonotype: A junction end diverges from the germline sequence, so it may reflect a read error. This chain joins TRBV13 and TRBJ1-2; no definite D call. Germline CDR1 is PRHDT and CDR2 is FYEKMQ (reference sequence). The CDR3 runs 14 residues. CDR3 bases: TGTGCCGGCAGCACACGACGGGTTAACTATGGCTACACCTTC. Amino acid sequence: CAGSTRRVNYGYTF. Together with reference TRBV13 and TRBJ1-2, the CDR3 gives the full variable domain: AAGVIQSPRHLIKEKRETATLKCYPIPRHDTVYWYQQGPGQDPQFLISFYEKMQSDKGSIPDRFSAQQFSDYHSELNMSSLELGDSALYFCAGSTRRVNYGYTFGSGTRLTVV.

This clonotype was found a few times. A read error may be the cause here, since a much bigger clone is one base away. The chain recombines TRBV12-3 or TRBV12-4 with TRBJ1-2; D possibly corresponds to TRBD1 (6 bases). CDR3 length: 17 amino acids. The CDR3, as DNA: TGTGCCAGCAGTTTAGTCCCTCCGGGACACCCTGACTATGGCTACGCCTTC. The encoded protein is CASSLVPPGHPDYGYAF.

This clonotype was picked up a small number of times. The rearrangement links TRBV12-3 or TRBV12-4 to TRBJ1-5; the D gene is possibly TRBD1 (6 bases). The ends were cut back, 7 bases at V and 1 base at J, with 14 bases in the middle. This CDR3 region has 15 residues. The CDR3 region is CASTEQGLSNQPQHF. CDR3 nucleotide sequence: TGTGCCAGCACCGAACAGGGATTGAGCAATCAGCCCCAGCATTTT.

The rearrangement joins TRBV5-1 to TRBJ2-5; 13 nucleotides align to TRBD2. Germline V gives CDR1 SGHRS, CDR2 YFSETQ. With 4 bases clipped from V and 3 bases from J, the junction kept 6 bases outside the gene matches. This CDR3 region has 16 residues. DNA for the CDR3: TGCGCCAGCAGCCGAGCCGGGACTAGCGGGGAAGAGACCCAGTACTTC. Amino acid sequence: CASSRAGTSGEETQYF.

This clonotype appeared many times. The V and J genes are TRBV12-3 or TRBV12-4 and TRBJ1-1; D gene ambiguous. There are 14 residues in the CDR3. Trimming removed 3 bases at V and 4 bases at J, with 12 bases between. DNA of the CDR3: TGTGCCAGCAGTTTCCCCGGGCTGGGCACTGAAGCTTTCTTT. The encoded protein is CASSFPGLGTEAFF.

Concerning this clonotype: A read error may explain this, as a much larger clone is one base away. This rearrangement joins TRBV30 to TRBJ2-4, with 7 bases lining up with TRBD1. The CDR3 is made up of 14 amino acids. Germline V gene lookup returns CDR1 GTSNPN and CDR2 SVGIG (reference sequence). The CDR3 spells CARSVTGAKNIQYF. The CDR3 DNA follows: TGTGCCCGGAGTGTAACAGGGGCTAAAAACATTCAGTACTTC. The complete variable domain, with remaining parts taken from reference TRBV30 and TRBJ2-4, reads SQTIHQWPATLVQPVGSPLSLECTVEGTSNPNLYWYRQAAGRGLQLLFYSVGIGQISSEVPQNLSASRPQDRQFILSSKKLLLSDSGFYLCARSVTGAKNIQYFGAGTRLSVL.

This clonotype was seen only a few times. The V and J genes are TRBV4-2 and TRBJ2-7; 9 nucleotides agree with TRBD2. The CDR3 is made up of 15 amino acids. Germline-derived CDR1 and CDR2 are LGHNA and YNFKEQ. J was trimmed by 3 bases and V by 1 base; bases with no gene match: 4. CDR3 DNA: TGTGCCAGCAGCCAAGGAGCGGGGGGTGGCTACGAGCAGTACTTC. Translation gives CASSQGAGGGYEQYF.

The chain uses TRBV30 and TRBJ1-2; D unclear. The V gene's germline CDR1 is GTSNPN and CDR2 SVGIG (reference sequence). CDR3 length: 14 residues. Between the trimmed V and J ends, which lost 2 bases and 7 bases, there was a span of 17 bases. The CDR3 region has the DNA TGTGCCTGGAGTAGAGTTGGATTCGGTGGTGGCTACACCTTC. It yields the protein CAWSRVGFGGGYTF.

There are a few counts of this clonotype. This chain links TRBV14 with TRBJ2-3; TRBD2 might be the D (5 bases). V shed 4 bases and J shed 3 bases, with 14 bases lying between them. The CDR3 length is 15 residues. CDR1 SGHDN and CDR2 FVKESK come from the germline V gene. The CDR3: CASSPRVRGTDTQYF. CDR3 coding DNA: TGTGCCAGCAGCCCTAGAGTACGAGGGACAGATACGCAGTATTTT.

The J gene is TRBJ1-1, the V gene TRBV27, with D tentatively TRBD1 (5 bases). V lost 7 bases to trimming and J lost 2 bases, with 11 bases between them. This CDR3 is built from 13 residues. CDR1 MNHEY and CDR2 SMNVEV come from the germline V gene (reference sequence). The CDR3 is CASKNRDNTEAFF. The CDR3, as DNA: TGTGCCAGCAAGAACCGGGACAACACTGAAGCTTTCTTT.

This clonotype has at least ten counts. The chain uses TRBV11-3 and TRBJ2-3; 10 nucleotides match TRBD2. CDR3 length equals 20 residues. The J segment lost 1 base and the V segment lost 0 bases, leaving 13 bases of the junction unmatched. Looked up from germline, CDR1 is SGHNT and CDR2 is YENEEA. CDR3 sequence: CASSLDYKRGGKSRTDTQYF. The CDR3 DNA follows: TGTGCCAGCAGCTTAGACTACAAGCGGGGGGGCAAGAGTCGCACAGATACGCAGTATTTT.

This clonotype appeared many times. V gene TRBV11-2 combines with J gene TRBJ1-1; D possibly corresponds to TRBD1 (5 bases). This CDR3 contains 14 residues. V was shortened by 5 bases and J by 3 bases, with 13 bases between the two germline ends. CDR1 is SGHAT and CDR2 is FQNNGV in the germline V gene. CDR3 nucleotides: TGTGCCAGCAGCAAGACAGTCCGGGACACTGAAGCTTTCTTT. Its protein product is CASSKTVRDTEAFF.

This clonotype was seen more than once but under ten times. The rearrangement joins TRBV11-2 to TRBJ1-2; tentatively, D is TRBD1 (6 bases). CDR3 size: 11 residues. Germline loops: CDR1 SGHAT, CDR2 FQNNGV. V was pared by 9 bases and J by 5 bases, with 10 bases between. CDR3 coding DNA: TGTGCCAGACGGGACATTTATGGCTACACCTTC. It encodes CARRDIYGYTF.